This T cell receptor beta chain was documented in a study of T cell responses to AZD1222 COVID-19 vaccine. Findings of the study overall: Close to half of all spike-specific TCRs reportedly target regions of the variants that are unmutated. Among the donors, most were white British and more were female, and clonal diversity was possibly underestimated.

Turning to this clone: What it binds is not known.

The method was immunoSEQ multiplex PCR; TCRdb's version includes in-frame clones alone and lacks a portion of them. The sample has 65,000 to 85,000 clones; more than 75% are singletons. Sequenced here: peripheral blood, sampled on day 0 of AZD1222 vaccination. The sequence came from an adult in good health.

The CDR3 protein is CASSAMLDYTIYF. In DNA form, the CDR3 reads TGTGCCAGCAGCGCCATGTTGGACTACACCATATATTTT. The chain recombines TRBV3-1 (or the pseudogene TRBV3-2) with TRBJ1-3; unclear D gene. V was trimmed by 5 bases and J by 8 bases, leaving 13 bases between them. CDR1 is LGHDT and CDR2 is YNNKEL in the germline V gene (reference sequence). This CDR3 has 13 residues.